Listed below are T cell receptor beta chains from one sample, sequenced in a study of long-term antiretroviral therapy in people with HIV. The method was immunoSEQ multiplex PCR; TCRdb's version includes in-frame clones alone and lacks a portion of them. The sample yields about 10,000 clones, 80% to 90% seen once. The sample in question was unsorted PBMCs, obtained 0.2 years before starting antiretroviral therapy. These receptors were obtained from a woman in her 40s with HIV. Each CDR3 is given with its conserved first and last residue. The order of the fields is D gene, V gene, J gene, CDR3 DNA, CDR3 protein. The D gene is left open where the match is weak.

>TRBD1|TRBV5-4|TRBJ1-2
TGTGCCAGCAGCTTGGACGGACAGGGGTTCTACACCTTC
CASSLDGQGFYTF
>NA|TRBV30|TRBJ1-6
TGTGCCTGGACCGGGGGCAGGAGCTCCTATAATTCACCCCTCCACTTT
CAWTGGRSSYNSPLHF
>TRBD2|TRBV5-4|TRBJ2-2
TGTGCCAGCAGCTGGACTAGCGGCAACACCGGGGAGCTGTTTTTT
CASSWTSGNTGELFF
>NA|TRBV4-3|TRBJ1-2
TGCGCCAGCAGCCAAGATGGACAGTTCATAAACTATGGCTACACCTTC
CASSQDGQFINYGYTF
>NA|TRBV18|TRBJ2-2
TGTGCCAGCTCACCACCGACGGGGGGCTCCCCCGGGGAGCTGTTTTTT
CASSPPTGGSPGELFF
>NA|TRBV5-6|TRBJ2-7
TGTGCCAGCAGCTTGGGTCAGGGTCTGAACGAGCAGTACTTC
CASSLGQGLNEQYF
>TRBD1|TRBV29-1|TRBJ1-2
TGCAGCGTTGAAGACGGGCCGGGACAGGGGGCCTTAAACTATGGCTACACCTTC
CSVEDGPGQGALNYGYTF
>NA|TRBV30|TRBJ1-5
TGTGCCTGGAGCGTAGGGGGACCTACGGGCAATCAGCCCCAGCATTTT
CAWSVGGPTGNQPQHF
>NA|TRBV11-2|TRBJ2-7
TGTGCCAGCAGCTTAGGGGGAAACTACGAGCAGTACTTC
CASSLGGNYEQYF
>TRBD1|TRBV9|TRBJ2-7
TGTGCCAGCAGCTCACAGACAGGGCCGACCTACGAGCAGTACTTC
CASSSQTGPTYEQYF
>NA|TRBV4-3|TRBJ1-1
TGCGCCAGCAGCCAAGATCTCGGACTGACCAACACTGAAGCTTTCTTT
CASSQDLGLTNTEAFF
>NA|TRBV18|TRBJ1-1
TGTGCCAGCTCACCACCGGGCCCCGGTGAAGCTTTCTTT
CASSPPGPGEAFF
>TRBD2|TRBV9|TRBJ2-1
TGTGCCAGCAGTCTAGGGGGGCTAGCGGGGTACAATGAGCAGTTCTTC
CASSLGGLAGYNEQFF